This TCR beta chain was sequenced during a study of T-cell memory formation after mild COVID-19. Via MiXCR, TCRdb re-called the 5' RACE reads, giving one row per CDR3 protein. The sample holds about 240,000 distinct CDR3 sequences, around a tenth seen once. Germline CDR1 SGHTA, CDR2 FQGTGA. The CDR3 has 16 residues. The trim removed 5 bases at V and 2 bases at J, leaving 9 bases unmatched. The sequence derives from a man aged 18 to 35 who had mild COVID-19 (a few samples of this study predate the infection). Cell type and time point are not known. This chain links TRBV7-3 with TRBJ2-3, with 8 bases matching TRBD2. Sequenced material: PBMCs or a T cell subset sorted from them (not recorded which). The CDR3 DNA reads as TGTGCCAGCAGCCCAGGCGCACTAGCGGCCACAGATACGCAGTATTTT. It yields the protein CASSPGALAATDTQYF.